The 27 T cell receptor beta chains given below trace back to one sample, sequenced in a study of blood T cell repertoires in COVID-19. Profiling relied on immunoSEQ multiplex PCR, and the TCRdb table lists in-frame clones only, not all of them. The table lists 200,000 to 250,000 clones, about nine tenths of them singletons. What was sequenced was peripheral blood. Receptor source: a young man who had recovered from COVID-19.

The V gene is TRBV29-1, the J gene TRBJ2-2; a possible D gene is TRBD1 (5 bases). V was cut by 4 bases and J by 6 bases, with 9 bases left in between. CDR3 length: 12 residues. CDR1 is SQVTM, CDR2 ANQGSEA, per germline. CDR3 coding DNA: TGCAGCGTTGGACAGAGCGCCGGGGAGCTGTTTTTT. This gives the protein CSVGQSAGELFF.

The gene calls are TRBV13 and TRBJ1-1, with 9 bases aligning to TRBD1. The germline V gene has CDR1 PRHDT and CDR2 FYEKMQ (reference sequence). V trimming: 5 bases; J trimming: 5 bases; junction bases outside the gene matches: 18. The CDR3 totals 18 residues. The CDR3 coding sequence is TGTGCCAGCAGCGCAATCTTCAGTAACAGGGGGCCAGGGACTGAAGCTTTCTTT. Its protein is CASSAIFSNRGPGTEAFF.

The chain uses TRBV12-3 or TRBV12-4 and TRBJ1-1; 8 bases are a match to TRBD1. This CDR3 has 13 residues. With V trimmed by 5 bases and J by 8 bases, 7 bases remained unmatched. CDR3 DNA: TGTGCCAGCAGTCCCGGACAGGGTAGGGAAGCTTTCTTT. It yields the protein CASSPGQGREAFF.

This clone was recorded only once. The chain carries TRBV7-2 and TRBJ2-7; a weak D match, TRBD2 (5 bases). Germline CDR1 is SGHTA and CDR2 is FQGNSA. The CDR3 loop spans 14 amino acids. Trimming cost V 7 bases and J 3 bases, with 16 bases left between them. This CDR3 reads CASTPGLASYEQYF. Here the CDR3 DNA reads TGTGCCAGCACCCCCGGGCTAGCCAGCTACGAGCAGTACTTC. Full variable domain (remainder filled in from reference TRBV7-2 and TRBJ2-7): GAGVSQSPSNKVTEKGKDVELRCDPISGHTALYWYRQSLGQGLEFLIYFQGNSAPDKSGLPSDRFSAERTGGSVSTLTIQRTQQEDSAVYLCASTPGLASYEQYFGPGTRLTVT.

The CDR3 sequence: CASSLGRGAQYF. CDR3 DNA: TGTGCCAGCAGCTTGGGCCGAGGTGCGCAGTATTTT. The chain employs TRBV5-6 and TRBJ2-3; D call uncertain. Germline V lookup: CDR1 SGHDT, CDR2 YYEEEE. CDR3 length: 12 residues. V was shortened by 0 bases and J by 10 bases, with 9 bases between the two germline ends.

The V call is TRBV7-6, the J call TRBJ2-3; 8 positions match TRBD1. Losses at the gene ends were 0 bases for V and 4 bases for J; bases not matched to a gene: 12. The germline V gene encodes CDR1 SGHVS and CDR2 FNYEAQ. The CDR3 sequence is 18 residues long. In DNA, the CDR3 is TGTGCCAGCAGCTTAGCGGAGGACAGGGTAAATCCGTCAGATACGCAGTATTTT. As protein: CASSLAEDRVNPSDTQYF.

The J gene is TRBJ1-2, the V gene TRBV6-6; 7 nucleotides match TRBD1. The CDR3 runs 14 residues. Germline V gene data show CDR1 as MNHNY and CDR2 as SVGAGI (reference sequence). The V gene end was trimmed by 7 bases and the J gene end by 4 bases; junction bases not matched to a gene: 9. The CDR3 coding sequence is TGTGCCAGCACCTACCAGGGGGGAAGCTATGGCTACACCTTC. It yields the protein CASTYQGGSYGYTF.

V and J are TRBV5-1 and TRBJ2-2; TRBD2 is a possible D gene (6 bases). The CDR3 is 17 amino acids. Germline V gene lookup returns CDR1 SGHRS and CDR2 YFSETQ. Deletions cut 0 bases from V and 2 bases from J, with 14 bases between. CDR3 protein: CASSLAAGSRNTGELFF. CDR3 in DNA: TGCGCCAGCAGCTTGGCCGCGGGGAGCCGCAACACCGGGGAGCTGTTTTTT. The variable domain in full, completed from reference TRBV5-1 and TRBJ2-2, reads KAGVTQTPRYLIKTRGQQVTLSCSPISGHRSVSWYQQTPGQGLQFLFEYFSETQRNKGNFPGRFSGRQFSNSRSEMNVSTLELGDSALYLCASSLAAGSRNTGELFFGEGSRLTVL.

The genes are TRBV7-2 and TRBJ1-2, with 7 bases aligning to TRBD1. The CDR3 length is 19 residues. The V and J ends lost 8 bases and 5 bases, in that order; junction bases with no gene match: 26. Germline loops: CDR1 SGHTA, CDR2 FQGNSA. The CDR3, as DNA: TGTGCCAGCGCTAAGAGCAGGGGGAGCCCCCTTCGGGGGGGATATGGCTACACCTTC. Its protein is CASAKSRGSPLRGGYGYTF.

J is TRBJ1-2 and V is TRBV11-2; TRBD1 matches 10 bases. The CDR3 contains 13 residues. Trimming removed 0 bases from V and 12 bases from J; junction bases left unmatched: 4. CDR1 and CDR2 (germline): SGHAT, FQNNGV. CDR3 amino acids: CASSLERQGANTF. The DNA of the CDR3 is TGTGCCAGCAGCTTAGAGAGACAGGGGGCGAACACCTTC.

The gene calls are TRBV7-9 and TRBJ2-5; 7 nucleotides match TRBD1. V lost 5 bases, J lost 1 base, and 4 bases stayed unmatched. Germline CDR1 and CDR2: SEHNR and FQNEAQ (reference sequence). There are 14 residues in the CDR3. CDR3 region: CASSPWTGQETQYF. Written as DNA, the CDR3 is TGTGCCAGCAGCCCCTGGACAGGCCAAGAGACCCAGTACTTC.

The chain recombines TRBV6-4 with TRBJ1-1; D gene unclear. Trimming took off 6 bases at V and 5 bases at J, with 10 bases between the two ends. Germline loops: CDR1 MRHNA, CDR2 SNTAGT. The CDR3 is 12 amino acids. The CDR3 reads CASRREGTEAFF. CDR3 DNA sequence: TGTGCCAGCAGAAGGGAGGGTACTGAAGCTTTCTTT.

This chain uses TRBV19 with TRBJ2-1; maybe TRBD1 (7 bases). Trimming took off 3 bases at V and 6 bases at J, with 12 bases between the two ends. The CDR3 is 14 residues long. CDR1 is LNHDA, CDR2 SQIVND, per germline (reference sequence). CDR3 coding DNA: TGTGCCAGTAGTATTACAGGGGAGGTCAATGAGCAGTTCTTC. Amino acids: CASSITGEVNEQFF.

The V gene is TRBV5-6, the J gene TRBJ2-1, with 7 bases matching TRBD2. Germline loops: CDR1 SGHDT, CDR2 YYEEEE. J gave up 6 bases and V 4 bases, and 7 bases lay outside the gene matches. The length of the CDR3 is 14 residues. Here the CDR3 DNA reads TGTGCCAGCAGCCGGACGCTAGCGGTCAATGAGCAGTTCTTC. It specifies CASSRTLAVNEQFF.

The chain uses TRBV10-3 and TRBJ1-1, with TRBD1 as a possible D gene (5 bases). V lost 0 bases and J 9 bases, leaving 14 bases between the germline ends. CDR1 is ENHRY and CDR2 is SYGVKD in the germline V gene. The length of the CDR3 is 14 residues. The DNA of the CDR3 is TGTGCCATCAGTGAGTCAGGAGGGGAGGATAAAGCTTTCTTT. Translation: CAISESGGEDKAFF.

The chain uses TRBV11-3 and TRBJ2-1, with TRBD2 as a possible D gene (7 bases). This CDR3 is built from 14 residues. Germline CDR1 is SGHNT and CDR2 is YENEEA. V lost 4 bases and J 8 bases, leaving 15 bases between the germline ends. CDR3 residues: CASSSRWGGHEQFF. DNA for the CDR3: TGTGCCAGCAGCTCTAGGTGGGGGGGCCATGAGCAGTTCTTC.

V is TRBV20-1 and J is TRBJ2-5; the D is unclear. The CDR3 is 11 residues long. Germline lookup yields CDR1 DFQATT and CDR2 SNEGSKA (reference sequence). The V end lost 7 bases, the J end lost 2 bases, and 8 bases lay between the germline ends. The DNA of the CDR3 is TGCAGTGTATTGCGGCAAGAGACCCAGTACTTC. Encoded protein: CSVLRQETQYF.

The V call is TRBV5-5, the J call TRBJ2-7; TRBD2 matches 9 bases. CDR1 is SGHKS and CDR2 is YYEKEE in the germline V gene (reference sequence). J gave up 1 base and V 0 bases, and 8 bases lay outside the gene matches. This CDR3 contains 17 residues. The CDR3 sequence is CASSLASGTSSSYEQYF. The CDR3 DNA reads as TGTGCCAGCAGCTTGGCCTCGGGGACTAGCAGTTCCTACGAGCAGTACTTC.

The rearrangement joins TRBV5-1 to TRBJ2-5, with 7 bases aligning to TRBD1. Per the germline V gene, CDR1 is SGHRS and CDR2 is YFSETQ. V dropped 4 bases and J dropped 1; count of bases not matched to a gene: 4. The CDR3 has 14 residues. The CDR3 spells CASSTGTVQETQYF. CDR3 DNA sequence: TGCGCCAGCAGCACGGGGACAGTCCAAGAGACCCAGTACTTC.

This rearrangement joins TRBV7-6 to TRBJ1-4; perhaps TRBD1 as D (5 bases). V was pared by 5 bases and J by 8 bases, with 12 bases between. This CDR3 region has 13 residues. Germline V gene sequence: CDR1 SGHVS, CDR2 FNYEAQ. CDR3 nucleotide sequence: TGTGCCAGCAGCAGGGGTTTAGGCGAAAAACTGTTTTTT. Its protein product is CASSRGLGEKLFF. Full variable domain (outside the CDR3, taken from reference TRBV7-6 and TRBJ1-4): GAGVSQSPRYKVTKRGQDVALRCDPISGHVSLYWYRQALGQGPEFLTYFNYEAQQDKSGLPNDRFSAERPEGSISTLTIQRTEQRDSAMYRCASSRGLGEKLFFGSGTQLSVL.

The chain links TRBV11-2 to TRBJ2-5, with D possibly being TRBD2 (5 bases). Germline-derived CDR1 and CDR2 are SGHAT and FQNNGV. The CDR3 is made up of 15 amino acids. V was pared by 2 bases and J by 4 bases, with 14 bases between. The CDR3 here is CASSLNWGEGETQYF. The CDR3 nucleotides read TGTGCCAGCAGCTTAAATTGGGGAGAGGGAGAGACCCAGTACTTC. The entire variable domain, with the rest obtained from reference TRBV11-2 and TRBJ2-5, is as follows: EAGVAQSPRYKIIEKRQSVAFWCNPISGHATLYWYQQILGQGPKLLIQFQNNGVVDDSQLPKDRFSAERLKGVDSTLKIQPAKLEDSAVYLCASSLNWGEGETQYFGPGTRLLVL.

The V call is TRBV12-5, the J call TRBJ1-3, with D perhaps TRBD1 (5 bases). This CDR3 comprises 15 residues. Looked up from germline, CDR1 is LGHNT and CDR2 is FRNRAP. The V gene lost 1 base and the J gene lost 0 bases, with 7 bases spanning the gap. CDR3 sequence reads: CASGLDRSSGNTIYF. In DNA form, the CDR3 reads TGTGCTAGTGGTTTGGACAGGAGCTCTGGAAACACCATATATTTT. Using reference TRBV12-5 and TRBJ1-3 for the parts outside the CDR3, the full variable domain is DARVTQTPRHKVTEMGQEVTMRCQPILGHNTVFWYRQTMMQGLELLAYFRNRAPLDDSGMPKDRFSAEMPDATLATLKIQPSEPRDSAVYFCASGLDRSSGNTIYFGEGSWLTVV.

The count of this clone is one. The V gene is TRBV6-6, the J gene TRBJ2-1; 10 bases line up with TRBD1. CDR3 length: 17 residues. The ends lost 5 bases at V and 5 bases at J; junction bases unmatched: 12. Germline CDR1 is MNHNY and CDR2 is SVGAGI (reference sequence). The DNA for the CDR3 is TGTGCCAGCAGTCACGCCTACTTCGGGACAGGGGACAATGAGCAGTTCTTC. Its translation is CASSHAYFGTGDNEQFF.

V is TRBV19 and J is TRBJ1-2; 9 bases line up with TRBD1. Per germline, CDR1 LNHDA and CDR2 SQIVND (reference sequence). The CDR3 extends over 15 amino acids. After removal of 3 bases from V and 8 bases from J, the junction contained 10 bases not matched to a gene. DNA of the CDR3: TGTGCCAGTAGTATTTGGACAGGGGAGATGAGAGGCTACACCTTC. Its protein is CASSIWTGEMRGYTF.

The chain links TRBV5-1 to TRBJ2-5, with 9 nucleotides matching TRBD2. There are 16 residues in the CDR3. V shed 1 base, J shed 2 bases, and the junction held 6 bases outside the gene matches. The V gene's germline CDR1 is SGHRS and CDR2 YFSETQ. The CDR3, as DNA: TGCGCCAGCAGCTTGACCCCGGCGGGGGGGCAAGAGACCCAGTACTTC. Translation gives CASSLTPAGGQETQYF.

The chain couples TRBV11-3 to TRBJ2-1, with D possibly matching TRBD1 (5 bases). V lost 4 bases and J lost 2, with 9 bases in between. This CDR3 contains 14 residues. The germline V gene has CDR1 SGHNT and CDR2 YENEEA. The DNA for the CDR3 is TGTGCCAGCAGCTGGCAGGGCCCCTACAATGAGCAGTTCTTC. This codes for CASSWQGPYNEQFF.

The V gene is TRBV24-1, the J gene TRBJ1-2; D ambiguous. Germline CDR1 and CDR2: KGHDR and SFDVKD. The CDR3 has 14 residues. Trimming took 4 bases from V and 0 from J, leaving 8 bases between them. The CDR3 reads CATSEDGANYGYTF. The CDR3 DNA reads as TGTGCCACCAGTGAGGACGGGGCTAACTATGGCTACACCTTC.